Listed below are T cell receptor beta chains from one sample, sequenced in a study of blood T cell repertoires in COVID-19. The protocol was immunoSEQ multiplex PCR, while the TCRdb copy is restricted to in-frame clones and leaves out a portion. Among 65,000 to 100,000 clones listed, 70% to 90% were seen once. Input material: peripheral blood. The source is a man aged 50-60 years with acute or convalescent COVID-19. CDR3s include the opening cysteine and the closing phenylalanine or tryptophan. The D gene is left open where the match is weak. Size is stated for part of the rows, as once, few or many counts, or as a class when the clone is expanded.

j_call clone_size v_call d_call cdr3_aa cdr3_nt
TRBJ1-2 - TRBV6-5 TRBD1 CASRYSGTGRSYGYTF TGTGCCAGCAGGTACTCCGGGACAGGGAGAAGCTATGGCTACACCTTC
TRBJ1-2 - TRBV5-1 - CASSFGQQYGYTF TGCGCCAGCAGCTTCGGACAGCAATATGGCTACACCTTC
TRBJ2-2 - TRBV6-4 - CASSYGGRNTGELFF TGTGCCAGCAGCTACGGGGGTCGGAACACCGGGGAGCTGTTTTTT
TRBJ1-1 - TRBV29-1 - CSVEESMNTEAFF TGCAGCGTTGAAGAGAGCATGAACACTGAAGCTTTCTTT
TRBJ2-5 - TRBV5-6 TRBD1 CASSLQGAMRETQYF TGTGCCAGCAGCTTACAGGGGGCTATGAGGGAGACCCAGTACTTC
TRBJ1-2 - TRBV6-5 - CASRGGWGSYGYTF TGTGCCAGCAGGGGTGGGTGGGGCTCCTATGGCTACACCTTC
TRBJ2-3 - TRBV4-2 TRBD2 CASSPTATGGPTDTQYF TGTGCCAGCAGCCCGACGGCAACGGGGGGGCCGACAGATACGCAGTATTTT
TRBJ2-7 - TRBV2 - CASSEGAGEQYEQYF TGTGCCAGCAGTGAAGGTGCAGGGGAGCAGTACGAGCAGTACTTC
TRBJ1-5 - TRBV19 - CASSRWGLINQPQHF TGTGCCAGTAGTAGATGGGGGCTAATCAATCAGCCCCAGCATTTT
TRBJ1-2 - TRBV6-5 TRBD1 CATDYRGYYGYTF TGTGCCACTGACTACAGGGGTTACTATGGCTACACCTTC
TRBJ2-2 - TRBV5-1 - CASSLGRGSNTGELFF TGCGCCAGCAGCTTGGGACGGGGGAGCAACACCGGGGAGCTGTTTTTT
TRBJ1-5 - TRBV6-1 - CASSEFWVFGALARNQPQHF TGTGCCAGCAGTGAATTTTGGGTATTCGGGGCTCTAGCGCGAAATCAGCCCCAGCATTTT
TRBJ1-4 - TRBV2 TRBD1 CASRGQTNEKLFF TGTGCCAGCAGGGGACAGACTAATGAAAAACTGTTTTTT
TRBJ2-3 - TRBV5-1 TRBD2 CASSWVTSGGTQQRDTQYF TGCGCCAGCAGCTGGGTGACTAGCGGGGGAACACAACAACGGGATACGCAGTATTTT
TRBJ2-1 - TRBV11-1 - CASSYDREQFF TGTGCCAGCAGCTATGACAGGGAGCAGTTCTTC
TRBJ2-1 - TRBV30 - CAWSKIPGGEFF TGTGCCTGGAGCAAAATACCGGGTGGTGAGTTCTTC
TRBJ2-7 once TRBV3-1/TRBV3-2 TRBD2 CASSPLTSGQGEQYF TGTGCCAGCAGCCCTCTGACTAGCGGGCAAGGCGAGCAGTACTTC
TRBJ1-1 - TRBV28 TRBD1 CAPPGQGNTEAFF TGTGCCCCGCCCGGACAGGGGAACACTGAAGCTTTCTTT
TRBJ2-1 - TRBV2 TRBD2 CASSERGAGYEQFF TGTGCCAGCAGTGAGCGGGGGGCGGGCTATGAGCAGTTCTTC
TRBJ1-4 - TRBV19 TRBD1 CASSIGQGAREKLFF TGTGCCAGTAGTATAGGGCAGGGGGCTCGGGAAAAACTGTTTTTT
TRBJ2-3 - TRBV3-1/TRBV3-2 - CASSLGGTSTDTQYF TGTGCCAGCAGCCTCGGTGGTACTAGCACAGATACGCAGTATTTT
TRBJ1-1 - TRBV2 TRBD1 CASSEDRGMNTEAFF TGTGCCAGCAGTGAGGACAGGGGAATGAACACTGAAGCTTTCTTT
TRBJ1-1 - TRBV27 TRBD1 CASRTGGENTEAFF TGTGCCAGCCGCACAGGGGGCGAGAACACTGAAGCTTTCTTT
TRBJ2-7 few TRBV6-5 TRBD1 CASSPRQGGSYEQYF TGTGCCAGCAGTCCCCGACAGGGCGGCTCCTACGAGCAGTACTTC
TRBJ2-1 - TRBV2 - CASSPTDGQGEQFF TGTGCCAGCAGCCCAACCGATGGGCAGGGTGAGCAGTTCTTC
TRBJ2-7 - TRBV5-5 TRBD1 CASSFSGTAVYEQYF TGTGCCAGCAGCTTTTCCGGGACAGCCGTCTACGAGCAGTACTTC
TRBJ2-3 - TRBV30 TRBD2 CAWSVRGGLRTQYF TGTGCCTGGAGTGTTCGGGGGGGCTTGCGGACGCAGTATTTT
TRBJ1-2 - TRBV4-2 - CASSQELGGNYGYTF TGTGCCAGCAGCCAAGAGCTGGGGGGGAACTATGGCTACACCTTC
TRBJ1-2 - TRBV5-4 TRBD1 CASSQDRAGYGYTF TGTGCCAGCAGCCAGGACAGGGCCGGCTATGGCTACACCTTC
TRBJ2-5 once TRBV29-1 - CSVDVLAWETQYF TGCAGCGTTGATGTTCTAGCTTGGGAGACCCAGTACTTC
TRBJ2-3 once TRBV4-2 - CASSLLREDTQYF TGTGCCAGCAGCCTACTGCGGGAAGATACGCAGTATTTT
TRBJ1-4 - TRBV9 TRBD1 CASSPWDRFGEKLFF TGTGCCAGCAGCCCCTGGGACAGGTTTGGTGAAAAACTGTTTTTT
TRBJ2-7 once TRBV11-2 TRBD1 CASSLGQGPSYEQYF TGTGCCAGCAGCTTGGGACAGGGCCCTTCCTACGAGCAGTACTTC
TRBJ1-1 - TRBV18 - CASSPLPVSSMNTEAFF TGTGCCAGCTCACCACTTCCCGTTAGTTCGATGAACACTGAAGCTTTCTTT
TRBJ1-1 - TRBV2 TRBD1 CASSPDRGGMNTEAFF TGTGCCAGCAGTCCGGACAGGGGGGGGATGAACACTGAAGCTTTCTTT
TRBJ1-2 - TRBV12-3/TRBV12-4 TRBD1 CASMIGQDYGYTF TGTGCCAGCATGATAGGACAGGACTATGGCTACACCTTC
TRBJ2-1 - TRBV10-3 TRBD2 CAISPGGPQNEQFF TGTGCCATCAGTCCGGGGGGTCCCCAGAATGAGCAGTTCTTC
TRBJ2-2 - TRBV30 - CAWSPPGVGRGATGELFF TGTGCCTGGAGTCCCCCAGGAGTCGGACGGGGGGCCACCGGGGAGCTGTTTTTT
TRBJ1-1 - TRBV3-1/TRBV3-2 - CASSSPGTEAFF TGTGCCAGCAGCTCCCCCGGGACAGAAGCTTTCTTT
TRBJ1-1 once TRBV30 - CAFERLIGTEAFF TGTGCCTTCGAGCGGCTGATTGGCACTGAAGCTTTCTTT
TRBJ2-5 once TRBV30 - CACSRTEDQETQYF TGTGCCTGTTCCCGGACAGAAGACCAAGAGACCCAGTACTTC
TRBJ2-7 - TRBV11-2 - CASSLGVGRAYEQYF TGTGCCAGCAGCTTAGGGGTAGGGCGGGCCTACGAGCAGTACTTC
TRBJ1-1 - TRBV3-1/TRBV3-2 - CASSPTRAGTPLFPEAFF TGTGCCAGCAGCCCCACCCGAGCCGGGACTCCTCTGTTCCCTGAAGCTTTCTTT
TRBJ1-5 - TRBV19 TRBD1 CASSMGTGRYSNQPQHF TGTGCCAGTAGTATGGGGACAGGTCGATATAGCAATCAGCCCCAGCATTTT